Listed below are T cell receptor beta chains from one sample, sequenced in a study of monozygotic twins with inflammatory bowel disease. TCRdb re-analyzed the 5' RACE reads; it lists each CDR3 protein once, without DNA. Its listing shows around 200,000 distinct CDR3 sequences. The specimen was blood. The source is a human donor with ulcerative colitis or Crohn's disease, or a healthy co-twin of an affected twin (not recorded which). The CDR3 runs from the conserved cysteine through the conserved F or W. Fields, in order: J gene, V gene, CDR3 protein.

TRBJ1-2 TRBV12-3/TRBV12-4 CASSPSGGSYGYTF
TRBJ1-6 TRBV11-1 CASSLNPGGNSPLHF
TRBJ1-2 TRBV4-1 CASSQERPRYTF
TRBJ2-1 TRBV7-3 CASSLTLAGGLYNEQFF
TRBJ2-7 TRBV7-8 CAISKGRYEQYF
TRBJ1-2 TRBV7-2 CASSLDKGPYGYTF
TRBJ2-2 TRBV10-3 CAISDGQGAGGELFF
TRBJ2-7 TRBV6-6 CASSRTGEGYEQYF
TRBJ1-2 TRBV19 CASSARGPKEHGYTF
TRBJ2-2 TRBV6-5 CASSYGGTGQIGELFF